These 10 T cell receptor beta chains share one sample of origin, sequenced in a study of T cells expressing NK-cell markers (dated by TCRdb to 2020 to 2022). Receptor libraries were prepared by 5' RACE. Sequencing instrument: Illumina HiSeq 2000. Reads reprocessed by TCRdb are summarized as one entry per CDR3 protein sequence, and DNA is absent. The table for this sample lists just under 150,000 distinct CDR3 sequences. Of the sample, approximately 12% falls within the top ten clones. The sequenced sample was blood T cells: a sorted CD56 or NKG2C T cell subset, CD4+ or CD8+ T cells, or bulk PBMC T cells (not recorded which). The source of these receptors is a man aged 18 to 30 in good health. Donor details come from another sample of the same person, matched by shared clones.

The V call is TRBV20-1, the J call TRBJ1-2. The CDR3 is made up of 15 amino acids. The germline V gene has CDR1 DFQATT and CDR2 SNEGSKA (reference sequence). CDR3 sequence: CSAPTRVGPTYGYTF.

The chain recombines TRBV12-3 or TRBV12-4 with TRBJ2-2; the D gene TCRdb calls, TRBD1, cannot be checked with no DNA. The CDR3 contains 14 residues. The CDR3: CASSFDPASGELFF.

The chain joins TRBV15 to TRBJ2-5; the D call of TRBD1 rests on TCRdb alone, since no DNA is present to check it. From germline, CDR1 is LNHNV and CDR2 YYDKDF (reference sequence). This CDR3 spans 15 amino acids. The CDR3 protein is CATSRTSGGQETQYF.

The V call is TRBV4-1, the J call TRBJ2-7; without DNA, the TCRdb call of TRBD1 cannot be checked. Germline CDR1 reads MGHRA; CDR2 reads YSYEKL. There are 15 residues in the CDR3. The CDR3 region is CASSQDPHGGREQYF.

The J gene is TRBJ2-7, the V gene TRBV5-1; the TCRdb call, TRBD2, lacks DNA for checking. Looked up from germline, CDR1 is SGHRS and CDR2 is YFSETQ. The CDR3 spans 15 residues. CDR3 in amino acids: CASSLGTSGNYEQYF.

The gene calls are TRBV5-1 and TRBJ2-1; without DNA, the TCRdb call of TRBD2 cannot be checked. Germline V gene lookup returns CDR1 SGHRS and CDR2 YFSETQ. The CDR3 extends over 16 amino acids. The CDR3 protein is CASSPESSGVYNEQFF.

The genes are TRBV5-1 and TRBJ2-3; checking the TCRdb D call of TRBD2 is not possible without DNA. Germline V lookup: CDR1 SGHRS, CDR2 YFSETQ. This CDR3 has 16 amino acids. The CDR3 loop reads CASSLAEAGGTDTQYF.

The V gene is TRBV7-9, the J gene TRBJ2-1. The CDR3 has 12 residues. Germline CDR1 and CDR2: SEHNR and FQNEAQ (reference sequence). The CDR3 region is CASFIIQNEQFF.

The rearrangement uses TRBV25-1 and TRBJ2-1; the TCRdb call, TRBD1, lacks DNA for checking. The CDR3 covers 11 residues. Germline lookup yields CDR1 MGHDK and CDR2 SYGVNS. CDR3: CASSAGAKQFF.

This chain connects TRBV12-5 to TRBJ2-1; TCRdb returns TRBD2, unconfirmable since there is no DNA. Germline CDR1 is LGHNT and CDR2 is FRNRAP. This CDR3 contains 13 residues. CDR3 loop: CASGLGLYNEQFF.